These 30 T cell receptor beta chains came from one sample sequenced in a study of CD8 T cells in ankylosing spondylitis. Regarding the study as a whole: A motif in TCR beta, a set of eight or nine highly homologous variants, appeared characteristic of ankylosing spondylitis blood.

TCRdb independently ran MiXCR on the 5' RACE reads; one entry per CDR3 protein. The sample carries 650,000 to 800,000 distinct CDR3 sequences, over 15% recorded once. These receptors' targets are unknown. The sample comprised blood, either unsorted or a sorted T cell fraction (not recorded which). These receptors all come from a male donor with ankylosing spondylitis.

In its sample, this clonotype was seen a few times. The chain recombines TRBV4-1 with TRBJ2-1; D is possibly TRBD1 or TRBD2 (5 bases each). The germline V gene encodes CDR1 MGHRA and CDR2 YSYEKL. V lost 0 bases, J lost 10 bases, and 25 bases lay in between. The CDR3 contains 18 residues. In DNA form, the CDR3 reads TGCGCCAGCAGCCAAGATTCTTTAGAGGGGCTCGGATTTTACGAGCAGTTCTTC. Residues: CASSQDSLEGLGFYEQFF.

This clonotype was detected many times. V is TRBV4-3 and J is TRBJ2-1; 13 positions match TRBD2. V lost 0 bases to trimming and J lost 5 bases; unmatched junction nucleotides: 7. The CDR3 sequence is 18 residues long. CDR1 is LGHNA and CDR2 is YSLEER in the germline V gene. Here the CDR3 DNA reads TGCGCCAGCAGCCAAGAAGAAGGACTAGCGGGAGACAACAATGAGCAGTTCTTC. Its protein product is CASSQEEGLAGDNNEQFF.

In its sample, this clonotype was seen a few times. The chain uses TRBV15 and TRBJ2-1; D assignment may be TRBD1 or TRBD2 (5 bases each). Per germline, CDR1 LNHNV and CDR2 YYDKDF (reference sequence). Trimming left V 8 bases short and J 7 bases short, with 24 bases between. This CDR3 has 16 amino acids. The CDR3 bases are TGTGCCACCTACAATCTGAGGGGTGTGGCGGGTAATGAGCAGTTCTTC. This sequence encodes CATYNLRGVAGNEQFF.

DNA for the CDR3: TGTGCCAGCGGATCTAAGACAGGGTCCTACGAGCAGTACTTC. It yields the protein CASGSKTGSYEQYF. V is TRBV12-3 or TRBV12-4 and J is TRBJ2-7; 7 bases map to TRBD1. This CDR3 comprises 14 residues. Trimming at V came to 8 bases and at J to 1 base, leaving 8 bases not matched to a gene.

The chain carries TRBV5-1 and TRBJ2-1; a weak D match, TRBD1 (6 bases). The V end was cut by 4 bases, the J end by 8 bases, with 25 bases between. Germline V gives CDR1 SGHRS, CDR2 YFSETQ. This CDR3 comprises 17 residues. CDR3 residues: CASSVLGVAGVLDEQFF. The DNA for the CDR3 is TGCGCCAGCAGCGTACTAGGAGTGGCAGGGGTGTTAGATGAGCAGTTCTTC.

This clonotype was counted at least ten times. A read error may produce the germline difference seen at one junction end. The chain employs TRBV5-1 and TRBJ2-3; D not certain. This CDR3 is 13 amino acids long. The germline CDR1 and CDR2 sequences are SGHRS and YFSETQ. DNA of the CDR3: TGTGCCAGCAGCTTGGTGGGTACAGATACGCAGTATTTT. Residues: CASSLVGTDTQYF.

V and J are TRBV10-2 and TRBJ2-1; 12 nucleotides line up with TRBD2. J lost 7 bases, V lost 8 bases, and 9 bases had no gene match. Germline CDR1 is WSHSY and CDR2 is SAAADI. This CDR3 has 15 residues. DNA of the CDR3: TGCGCCAGCGAATTGACTAGCGGGAGTGCAAATGAGCAGTTCTTC. Residues: CASELTSGSANEQFF.

This clonotype occurred a few times. The chain links TRBV12-3 or TRBV12-4 to TRBJ2-5; perhaps TRBD2 as D (6 bases). The CDR3 length is 13 residues. Between the trimmed V and J ends, which lost 3 bases and 5 bases, there was a span of 10 bases. CDR3 nucleotides: TGTGCCAGCAGTTTGGAGGGTTGGGAGACCCAGTACTTC. Protein sequence: CASSLEGWETQYF.

This clonotype showed up just a few times. This chain links TRBV19 with TRBJ1-2; 8 nucleotides agree with TRBD1. The CDR3 runs to 14 residues. The germline V gene has CDR1 LNHDA and CDR2 SQIVND (reference sequence). The J segment lost 2 bases and the V segment lost 5 bases, leaving 4 bases of the junction unmatched. CDR3 in amino acids: CASSRTGKNYGYTF. The DNA of the CDR3 is TGTGCCAGTAGTCGGACAGGGAAAAACTATGGCTACACCTTC.

At least ten counts were recorded for this clonotype. The CDR3 protein is CASSVASGANVLTF. In nucleotides, the CDR3 is TGTGCCAGCAGTGTCGCCTCTGGGGCCAACGTCCTGACTTTC. V gene TRBV9 combines with J gene TRBJ2-6; D not certain. CDR1 and CDR2 (germline): SGDLS, YYNGEE. Trimming took 5 bases from V and 0 from J, leaving 6 bases between them. The CDR3 has 14 amino acids.

This clonotype turned up a few times. The V gene is TRBV29-1, the J gene TRBJ2-1; D possibly uses TRBD1 or TRBD2 (5 bases each). In germline, CDR1 is SQVTM, CDR2 ANQGSEA. The CDR3 covers 14 residues. Trimming cost V 7 bases and J 4 bases, with 17 bases left between them. DNA for the CDR3: TGCAGCGCAAACCGGGACCTACTATACAATGAGCAGTTCTTC. This encodes CSANRDLLYNEQFF.

This clonotype was recorded a few times. V and J are TRBV6-5 and TRBJ2-5; TRBD1 might be the D (6 bases). The germline V and J ends were trimmed by 5 bases and 6 bases, with 16 bases remaining between them. Germline values: CDR1 MNHEY, CDR2 SVGAGI. The CDR3 has 14 residues. CDR3 amino acids: CASSLQQGWKTQYF. CDR3 nucleotides: TGTGCCAGCAGTCTACAACAGGGCTGGAAGACCCAGTACTTC.

This chain uses TRBV3-1 with TRBJ2-5; D is possibly TRBD2 (6 bases). Germline-derived CDR1 and CDR2 are LGHDT and YNNKEL (reference sequence). The CDR3 contains 16 residues. Trimming shortened V by 5 bases and J by 4 bases, and 20 bases separated the two germline ends. CDR3 in DNA: TGTGCCAGCAGCTCAAGACGCGGGGTGGGCGGAGAGACCCAGTACTTC. Translated: CASSSRRGVGGETQYF.

This sequence joins TRBV2 and TRBJ1-5, with D unresolved. Germline V CDR1 and CDR2: SNHLY, FYNNEI. This CDR3 comprises 16 residues. The ends were cut back, 3 bases at V and 0 bases at J, with 12 bases in the middle. Here the CDR3 reads CASSDSGHGSNQPQHF. CDR3 bases: TGTGCCAGCAGTGACTCCGGGCACGGTAGCAATCAGCCCCAGCATTTT.

The chain joins TRBV20-1 to TRBJ2-1; 7 positions agree with TRBD1. V lost 6 bases and J lost 6; bases outside the gene matches: 5. CDR3 size: 12 residues. The germline CDR1 and CDR2 sequences are DFQATT and SNEGSKA (reference sequence). The CDR3: CSARTGLNEQFF. In DNA, the CDR3 is TGCAGTGCCCGGACAGGCCTCAATGAGCAGTTCTTC.

This clonotype has ten or more counts. V and J are TRBV5-1 and TRBJ2-3; D is possibly TRBD2 (6 bases). The length of the CDR3 is 14 residues. Germline V lookup: CDR1 SGHRS, CDR2 YFSETQ. Deletions cut 4 bases from V and 2 bases from J, with 11 bases between. The CDR3 DNA reads as TGCGCCAGCAGCCTGACTAGTCCCACAGATACGCAGTATTTT. Protein sequence: CASSLTSPTDTQYF.

This clonotype came up a few times. The chain uses TRBV5-1 and TRBJ2-3; 8 nucleotides line up with TRBD1. CDR3 length: 16 residues. CDR1 is SGHRS and CDR2 is YFSETQ in the germline V gene. J lost 0 bases, V lost 3 bases, and 6 bases had no gene match. CDR3 in DNA: TGCGCCAGCAGCTCGGGACAGGACTCTAGCACAGATACGCAGTATTTT. It specifies CASSSGQDSSTDTQYF.

This clonotype was recorded at least ten times. The chain has TRBV3-1 and TRBJ1-2; D is perhaps TRBD1 (5 bases). Germline CDR1 reads LGHDT; CDR2 reads YNNKEL (reference sequence). The CDR3 totals 15 residues. V dropped 1 base and J dropped 8 bases, with 17 bases sitting between them. The CDR3, as DNA: TGTGCCAGCAGCCAAGGGGAGACAGTCAGCCAGGGCTACACCTTC. This codes for CASSQGETVSQGYTF.

This clonotype was seen repeatedly, ten times or more. The V and J genes are TRBV13 and TRBJ2-5, with 14 bases identical to TRBD2. The CDR3 consists of 15 residues. The junction had 4 bases not matched to a gene; V was cut back by 5 bases and J by 5 bases. Germline V lookup: CDR1 PRHDT, CDR2 FYEKMQ (reference sequence). The DNA of the CDR3 is TGTGCCAGCAGCACGGGACTAGCGGGAGTTGAGACCCAGTACTTC. Translated: CASSTGLAGVETQYF.

V is TRBV4-3 and J is TRBJ2-7, with D tentatively TRBD2 (6 bases). V lost 0 bases and J lost 2, with 11 bases in between. CDR1 is LGHNA, CDR2 YSLEER, per germline. The CDR3 is 15 amino acids. For the CDR3, the DNA is TGCGCCAGCAGCCAAGACTCTAGCGAGGCCTACGAGCAGTACTTC. As protein: CASSQDSSEAYEQYF.

This clonotype was counted a few times. This chain uses TRBV12-3 or TRBV12-4 with TRBJ2-2; 8 positions match TRBD2. V lost 7 bases, J lost 7 bases, and 11 bases stayed unmatched. The CDR3 has 15 amino acids. The CDR3 loop is CASTAGGGRHGELFF. CDR3 bases: TGTGCCAGCACCGCCGGGGGGGGCCGTCACGGGGAGCTGTTTTTT.

This clonotype was seen more than once but under ten times. The rearrangement uses TRBV13 and TRBJ2-3; D is possibly TRBD2 (6 bases). The CDR3 sequence is 15 residues long. The ends were cut back, 7 bases at V and 4 bases at J, with 18 bases in the middle. The germline gives CDR1 PRHDT, CDR2 FYEKMQ (reference sequence). The CDR3 DNA reads TGTGCCAGCACCGCATTCAAGGAGGGTGCAGATACGCAGTATTTT. Its protein product is CASTAFKEGADTQYF.

The J gene is TRBJ2-7, the V gene TRBV7-2, with TRBD1 identical over 8 bases. Germline V gene data show CDR1 as SGHTA and CDR2 as FQGNSA. The CDR3 totals 15 residues. The trim removed 2 bases at V and 3 bases at J, leaving 6 bases unmatched. CDR3 in amino acids: CASSLRWTGNYEQYF. The CDR3 nucleotides are TGTGCCAGCAGCTTACGTTGGACAGGGAACTACGAGCAGTACTTC.

J is TRBJ1-5 and V is TRBV7-2; D unclear. Germline V gene lookup returns CDR1 SGHTA and CDR2 FQGNSA. Trimming pared 1 base from V and 8 bases from J, leaving 9 bases between. The CDR3 totals 13 residues. CDR3 region: CASSLGPAEPQHF. The CDR3 DNA sequence: TGTGCCAGCAGCTTAGGGCCTGCGGAGCCCCAGCATTTT.

The V and J genes are TRBV6-5 and TRBJ1-4; 8 nucleotides align to TRBD1. V lost 0 bases and J lost 3; bases outside the gene matches: 3. This CDR3 is 16 amino acids long. Germline assignment: CDR1 MNHEY and CDR2 SVGAGI. CDR3 protein: CASSYSLDRANEKLFF. In DNA form, the CDR3 reads TGTGCCAGCAGTTACTCCTTGGACAGGGCTAATGAAAAACTGTTTTTT.

The chain joins TRBV3-1 to TRBJ2-1; no clear D. The length of the CDR3 is 14 residues. CDR1 is LGHDT, CDR2 YNNKEL, per germline (reference sequence). Trimming took off 2 bases at V and 3 bases at J, with 8 bases between the two ends. The CDR3: CASSQLDLYNEQFF. In DNA form, the CDR3 reads TGTGCCAGCAGCCAATTGGACCTCTACAATGAGCAGTTCTTC.

The chain uses TRBV4-2 and TRBJ1-2, with 8 nucleotides matching TRBD1. After removal of 2 bases from V and 0 bases from J, the junction contained 11 bases not matched to a gene. Germline lookup yields CDR1 LGHNA and CDR2 YNFKEQ. The CDR3 loop spans 18 amino acids. CDR3 in amino acids: CASSQPRTGTLPNYGYTF. The CDR3, as DNA: TGTGCCAGCAGCCAACCCCGGACAGGGACCTTACCTAACTATGGCTACACCTTC.

V and J are TRBV6-1 and TRBJ2-3; 14 nucleotides align to TRBD2. J gave up 4 bases and V 5 bases, and 5 bases lay outside the gene matches. This CDR3 contains 16 residues. CDR1 and CDR2 from the germline V gene are MNHNS and SASEGT. CDR3 bases: TGTGCCAGCAGTCGGTGGGGACTAGCGGGAGCAGATACGCAGTATTTT. Translation gives CASSRWGLAGADTQYF.

This clonotype was seen only a few times. The gene calls are TRBV5-6 and TRBJ1-2; D remains ambiguous. V lost 0 bases and J lost 8, with 11 bases in between. The CDR3 is 13 residues long. CDR1 SGHDT and CDR2 YYEEEE come from the germline V gene. CDR3 sequence reads: CASSLGMSEGYTF. Here the CDR3 DNA reads TGTGCCAGCAGCTTGGGGATGTCGGAGGGCTACACCTTC.

The rearrangement joins TRBV29-1 to TRBJ1-1, with D perhaps matching TRBD1 (5 bases). The CDR3 covers 13 residues. Germline assignment: CDR1 SQVTM and CDR2 ANQGSEA. Trimming cost V 7 bases and J 0 bases, with 12 bases left between them. CDR3 sequence reads: CSASGQLNTEAFF. DNA for the CDR3: TGCAGCGCCTCAGGGCAATTGAACACTGAAGCTTTCTTT.